The rows below give T cell receptor beta chains drawn from one sample of a study of T cell clones after liver transplantation. Repertoires were generated with immunoSEQ multiplex PCR, while TCRdb's copy carries only in-frame clones and drops some. The sample shows about 120,000 clones, about nine tenths of them seen only once. Here the sequenced sample was CD4+ T cells from blood, taken 12 months after liver transplant. These receptors all stem from a human patient who received a liver transplant. Some of the T cells may derive from the graft donor. Both conserved end residues are part of each CDR3. A D gene is named only where the DNA matches it firmly.

j_call cdr3_length d_call v_call cdr3_nt cdr3_aa
TRBJ1-2 14 . TRBV4-1 TGCGCCAGCAGCCAAGAGTTGAAGATCTATGGCTACACCTTC CASSQELKIYGYTF
TRBJ2-1 11 . TRBV28 TGTGCCAGCAGTTTGGTTAATGAGCAGTTCTTC CASSLVNEQFF
TRBJ2-2 16 TRBD2 TRBV4-2 TGTGCCAGCAGCCTCGAGACTAGCGTAAACACCGGGGAGCTGTTTTTT CASSLETSVNTGELFF
TRBJ1-5 14 TRBD1 TRBV19 TGTGCCAGTACGGACAGGGGTGGAAATCAGCCCCAGCATTTT CASTDRGGNQPQHF
TRBJ1-5 13 . TRBV4-3 TGCGCCAGCAGCCCGACAGGAAATCAGCCCCAGCATTTT CASSPTGNQPQHF
TRBJ2-3 10 . TRBV28 TGTGCCAGCAGTTTCGACACTTTCCATTTT CASSFDTFHF
TRBJ2-1 13 . TRBV6-1 TGTGCCAGCAGCAGGGGCTCCTACAATGAGCAGTTCTTC CASSRGSYNEQFF
TRBJ1-3 15 . TRBV2 TGTGCCAGCAGTGGGAAGGGGAACTCTGGAAACACCATATATTTT CASSGKGNSGNTIYF
TRBJ2-6 15 . TRBV28 TGTGCCAGCAATACCCCCAACTCTGGGGCCAACGTCCTGACTTTC CASNTPNSGANVLTF
TRBJ2-1 12 . TRBV19 TGTGCCAGTAGTACCCGATTTAATGAGCAGTTCTTC CASSTRFNEQFF
TRBJ2-1 14 . TRBV5-8 TGTGCCAGCAGCACCCGGGAAGATTACAATGAGCAGTTCTTC CASSTREDYNEQFF
TRBJ1-5 13 . TRBV5-1 TGCGCCAGCAGCTTGGGTGGGGATCAGCCCCAGCATTTT CASSLGGDQPQHF
TRBJ1-2 15 . TRBV10-2 TGCGCCAGCAGTGAGTCGAGCCAGGGCAACTATGGCTACACCTTC CASSESSQGNYGYTF
TRBJ1-1 15 . TRBV28 TGTGCCAGCAGGGGGGGGGCGGCCCCGAACACTGAAGCTTTCTTT CASRGGAAPNTEAFF
TRBJ2-1 15 TRBD2 TRBV2 TGTGCCAGCAGTGAGCATAGCGGGAGGGGGTCGCAGCAGTTCTTC CASSEHSGRGSQQFF
TRBJ1-2 13 TRBD1 TRBV7-3 TGTGCCAGCAGCAAAGACAGGGTCGGTGGCTACACCTTC CASSKDRVGGYTF
TRBJ2-2 16 TRBD1 TRBV9 TGTGCCAGCAGCACTCGACAGGGGGCGAACACCGGGGAGCTGTTTTTT CASSTRQGANTGELFF